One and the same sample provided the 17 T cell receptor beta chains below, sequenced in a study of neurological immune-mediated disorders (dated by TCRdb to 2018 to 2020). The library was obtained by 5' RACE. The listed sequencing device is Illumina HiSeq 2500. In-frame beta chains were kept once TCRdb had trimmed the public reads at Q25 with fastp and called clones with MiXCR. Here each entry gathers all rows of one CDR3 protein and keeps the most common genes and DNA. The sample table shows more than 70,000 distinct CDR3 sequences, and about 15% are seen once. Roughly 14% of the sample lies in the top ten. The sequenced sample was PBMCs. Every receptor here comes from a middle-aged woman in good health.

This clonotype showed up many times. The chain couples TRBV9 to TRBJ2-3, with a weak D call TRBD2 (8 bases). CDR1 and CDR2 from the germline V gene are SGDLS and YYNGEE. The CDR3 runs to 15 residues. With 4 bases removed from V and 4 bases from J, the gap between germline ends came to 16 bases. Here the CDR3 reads CASSPGGLVSDTQYF. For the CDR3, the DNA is TGTGCCAGCAGCCCAGGGGGACTAGTCTCAGATACGCAGTATTTT.

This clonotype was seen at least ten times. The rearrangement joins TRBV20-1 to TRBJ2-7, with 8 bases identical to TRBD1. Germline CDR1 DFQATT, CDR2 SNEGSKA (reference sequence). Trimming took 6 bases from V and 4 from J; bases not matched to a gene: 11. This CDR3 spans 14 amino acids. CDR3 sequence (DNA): TGCAGTGCCAGGGGGCAGGAGGCACTTTACGAGCAGTACTTC. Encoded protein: CSARGQEALYEQYF.

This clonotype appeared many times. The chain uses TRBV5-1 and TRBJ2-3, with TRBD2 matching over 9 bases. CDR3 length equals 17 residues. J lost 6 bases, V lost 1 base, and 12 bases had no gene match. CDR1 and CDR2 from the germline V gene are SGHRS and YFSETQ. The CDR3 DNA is TGCGCCAGCAGCTTGCAGCCTAGCGGGGTTTTGACCGATACGCAGTATTTT. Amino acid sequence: CASSLQPSGVLTDTQYF.

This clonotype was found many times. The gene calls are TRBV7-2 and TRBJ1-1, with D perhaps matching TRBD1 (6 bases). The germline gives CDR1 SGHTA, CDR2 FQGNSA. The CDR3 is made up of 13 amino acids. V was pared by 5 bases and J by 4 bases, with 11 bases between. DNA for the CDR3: TGTGCCAGCAGCCAATTAGGGGGCACTGAAGCTTTCTTT. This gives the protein CASSQLGGTEAFF.

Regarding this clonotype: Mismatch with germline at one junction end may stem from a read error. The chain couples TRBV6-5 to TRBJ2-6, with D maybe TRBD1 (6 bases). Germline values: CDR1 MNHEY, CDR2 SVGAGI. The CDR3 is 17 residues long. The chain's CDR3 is CAISRTVTSSGANVLTF. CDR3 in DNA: TGTGCCATCAGTCGGACAGTAACTTCCTCTGGGGCCAACGTCCTGACTTTC.

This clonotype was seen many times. This chain's CDR3 is CASDSGTDTQYF. For the CDR3, the DNA is TGTGCCAGCGATAGCGGCACAGATACGCAGTATTTT. The J gene is TRBJ2-3, the V gene TRBV7-2, with D possibly matching TRBD2 (5 bases). The CDR3 runs to 12 residues. Deletions cut 8 bases from V and 1 base from J, with 7 bases between. Germline CDR1 SGHTA, CDR2 FQGNSA.

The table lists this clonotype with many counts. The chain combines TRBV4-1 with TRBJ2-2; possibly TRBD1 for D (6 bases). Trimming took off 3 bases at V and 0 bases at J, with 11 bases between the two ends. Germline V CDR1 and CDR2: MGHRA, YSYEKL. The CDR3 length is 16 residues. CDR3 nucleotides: TGCGCCAGCAGCCACCGACAGGACCCGAACACCGGGGAGCTGTTTTTT. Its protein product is CASSHRQDPNTGELFF.

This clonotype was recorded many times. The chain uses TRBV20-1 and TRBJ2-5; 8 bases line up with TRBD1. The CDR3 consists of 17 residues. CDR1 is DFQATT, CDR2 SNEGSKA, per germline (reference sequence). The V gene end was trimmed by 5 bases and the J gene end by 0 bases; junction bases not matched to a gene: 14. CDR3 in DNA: TGCAGTGCTTCAGGGGGCTCCCGAGTCGGGGACCAAGAGACCCAGTACTTC. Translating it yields CSASGGSRVGDQETQYF.

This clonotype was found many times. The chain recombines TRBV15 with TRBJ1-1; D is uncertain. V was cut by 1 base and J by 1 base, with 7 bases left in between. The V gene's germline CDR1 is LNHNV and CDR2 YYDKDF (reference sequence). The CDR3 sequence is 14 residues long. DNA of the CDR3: TGTGCCACCAGCAGAGTCTTGGAGAACACTGAAGCTTTCTTT. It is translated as CATSRVLENTEAFF. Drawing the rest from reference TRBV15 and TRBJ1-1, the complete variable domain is DAMVIQNPRYQVTQFGKPVTLSCSQTLNHNVMYWYQQKSSQAPKLLFHYYDKDFNNEADTPDNFQSRRPNTSFCFLDIRSPGLGDTAMYLCATSRVLENTEAFFGQGTRLTVV.

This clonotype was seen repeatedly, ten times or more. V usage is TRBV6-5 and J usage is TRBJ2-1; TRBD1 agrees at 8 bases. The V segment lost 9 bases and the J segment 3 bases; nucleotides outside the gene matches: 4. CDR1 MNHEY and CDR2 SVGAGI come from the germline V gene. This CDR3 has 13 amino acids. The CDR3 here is CARNRGVYNEQFF. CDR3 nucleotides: TGTGCCAGGAACAGGGGGGTCTACAATGAGCAGTTCTTC.

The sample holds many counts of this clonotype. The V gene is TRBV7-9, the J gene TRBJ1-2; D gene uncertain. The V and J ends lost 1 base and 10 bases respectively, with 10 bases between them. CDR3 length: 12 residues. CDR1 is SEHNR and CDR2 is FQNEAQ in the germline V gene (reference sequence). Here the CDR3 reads CASSLGWMDYTF. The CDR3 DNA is TGTGCCAGCAGCTTAGGTTGGATGGACTACACCTTC.

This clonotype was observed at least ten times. CDR3 nucleotides: TGTGCCAGCTCATCCGGGGGAGCGGGGGAGAACAATGAGCAGTTCTTC. It encodes CASSSGGAGENNEQFF. V gene TRBV18 combines with J gene TRBJ2-1; 8 nucleotides align to TRBD2. V trimming: 5 bases; J trimming: 5 bases; junction bases outside the gene matches: 11. CDR3 length: 16 amino acids. The V gene's germline CDR1 is KGHSH and CDR2 LQKENI.

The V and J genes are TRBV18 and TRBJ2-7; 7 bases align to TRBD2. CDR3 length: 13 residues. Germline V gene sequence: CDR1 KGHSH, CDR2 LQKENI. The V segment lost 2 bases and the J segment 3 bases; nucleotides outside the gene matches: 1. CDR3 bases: TGTGCCAGCTCACCAGCTAGCGGCTACGAGCAGTACTTC. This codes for CASSPASGYEQYF.

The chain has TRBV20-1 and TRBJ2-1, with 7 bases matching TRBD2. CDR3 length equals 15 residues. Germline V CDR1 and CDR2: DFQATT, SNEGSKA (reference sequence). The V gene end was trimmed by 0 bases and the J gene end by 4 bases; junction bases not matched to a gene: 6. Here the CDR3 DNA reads TGCAGTGCTAGAGATTTCGGGGGGTCTTACAATGAGCAGTTCTTC. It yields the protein CSARDFGGSYNEQFF.

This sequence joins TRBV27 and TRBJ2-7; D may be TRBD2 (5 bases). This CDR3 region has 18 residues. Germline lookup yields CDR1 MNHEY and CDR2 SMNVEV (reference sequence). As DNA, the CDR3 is TGTGCCAACAGTTTTCTGGACTCGTCAGGTATGCCCTCCTACGAGCAGTACGTC. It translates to CANSFLDSSGMPSYEQYV.

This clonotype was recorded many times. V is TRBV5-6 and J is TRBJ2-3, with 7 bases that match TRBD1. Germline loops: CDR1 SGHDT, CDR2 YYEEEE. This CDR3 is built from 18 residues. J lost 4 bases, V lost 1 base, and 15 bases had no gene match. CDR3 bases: TGTGCCAGCAGCTTGCCCCTTTACTGGGACAGTAAACCAGATACGCAGTATTTT. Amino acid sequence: CASSLPLYWDSKPDTQYF. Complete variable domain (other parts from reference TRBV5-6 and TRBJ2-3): DAGVTQSPTHLIKTRGQQVTLRCSPKSGHDTVSWYQQALGQGPQFIFQYYEEEERQRGNFPDRFSGHQFPNYSSELNVNALLLGDSALYLCASSLPLYWDSKPDTQYFGPGTRLTVL.

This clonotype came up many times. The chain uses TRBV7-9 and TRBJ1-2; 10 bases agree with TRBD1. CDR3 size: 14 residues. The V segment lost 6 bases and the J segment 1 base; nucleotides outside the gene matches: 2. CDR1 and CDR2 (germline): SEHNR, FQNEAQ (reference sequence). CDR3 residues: CASRGTGDNYGYTF. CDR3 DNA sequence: TGTGCCAGCAGAGGGACAGGGGATAACTATGGCTACACCTTC.